This T cell receptor (beta chain) came from a study of blood T cell repertoires in COVID-19. As for the study in general: Samples of COVID-19 (acute and convalescent) were obtained from the United States, Italy and Spain. PBMCs, B-cell-depleted T cells, or T cells provided the cDNA or gDNA that made up the material.

Authors' methods: The assay estimated nucleated cells by amplifying reference gene primers. Here immunoSEQ multiplex PCR was the method, and the copy in TCRdb shows in-frame clones only, minus some. V, J and clone size derive from that table, while D and trimming were established from the DNA sequence. The repertoire holds approximately 140,000 clones, approximately 80% seen once, with 38% in the top ten. The sequencing input was peripheral blood. This sequence was found in a human donor in a cohort sampled during active COVID-19.

CDR3 bases: TGTGCCAGCAGCCCCGGGGCTAGCGGGGGAGGCGAGCAGTTCTTC. As protein: CASSPGASGGGEQFF. The chain is built from TRBV11-3 and TRBJ2-1, with TRBD2 matching over 10 bases. Trimming removed 5 bases from V and 10 bases from J; junction bases left unmatched: 11. There are 15 residues in the CDR3. The germline V gene has CDR1 SGHNT and CDR2 YENEEA.